Below, one T cell receptor beta chain is given with its context. In the original analysis: Reference gene primers were amplified, and this amplification served to estimate nucleated cell counts. Profiling relied on immunoSEQ multiplex PCR, and the TCRdb table lists in-frame clones only, not all of them. D and trimming come from the DNA, and the V and J calls and clone size come from that table. The table lists around 84,000 clones, around 81% of them singletons, with 15% to 20% in the top ten. The data were obtained in a study of blood T cell repertoires in COVID-19. The wider study: There were acute and convalescent COVID-19 samples, and they came from the United States, Italy and Spain. PBMCs, B-cell-depleted T cells, or T cells provided the cDNA or gDNA that made up the material.

The sequenced material came from peripheral blood. The clonotype comes from a man older than 75 with active or convalescent COVID-19.

CDR3 nucleotides: TGCGCCAGCAGCTTGGCCGGCGACAGTCAAGAGACCCAGTACTTC. As protein: CASSLAGDSQETQYF. The genes are TRBV5-1 and TRBJ2-5; maybe TRBD1 (5 bases). Germline loops: CDR1 SGHRS, CDR2 YFSETQ. Trimming took off 0 bases at V and 2 bases at J, with 11 bases between the two ends. This CDR3 comprises 15 residues.